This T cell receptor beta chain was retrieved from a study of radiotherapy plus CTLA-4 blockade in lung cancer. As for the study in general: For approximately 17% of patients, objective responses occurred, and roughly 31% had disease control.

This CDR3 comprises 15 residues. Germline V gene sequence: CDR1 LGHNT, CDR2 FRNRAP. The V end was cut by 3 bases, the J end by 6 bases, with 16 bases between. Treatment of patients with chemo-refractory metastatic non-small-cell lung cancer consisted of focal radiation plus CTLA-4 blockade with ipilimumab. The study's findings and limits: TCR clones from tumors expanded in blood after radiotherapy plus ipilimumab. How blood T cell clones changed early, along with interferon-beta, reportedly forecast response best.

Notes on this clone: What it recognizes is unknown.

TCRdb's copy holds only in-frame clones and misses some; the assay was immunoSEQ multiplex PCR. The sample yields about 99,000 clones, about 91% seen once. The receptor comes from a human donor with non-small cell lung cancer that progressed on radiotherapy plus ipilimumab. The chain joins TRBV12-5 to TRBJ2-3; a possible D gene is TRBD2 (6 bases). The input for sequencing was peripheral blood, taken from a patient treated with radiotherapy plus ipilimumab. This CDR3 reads CASGFPAGLADTQYF. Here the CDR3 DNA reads TGTGCTAGTGGTTTCCCGGCGGGGCTGGCGGATACGCAGTATTTT.